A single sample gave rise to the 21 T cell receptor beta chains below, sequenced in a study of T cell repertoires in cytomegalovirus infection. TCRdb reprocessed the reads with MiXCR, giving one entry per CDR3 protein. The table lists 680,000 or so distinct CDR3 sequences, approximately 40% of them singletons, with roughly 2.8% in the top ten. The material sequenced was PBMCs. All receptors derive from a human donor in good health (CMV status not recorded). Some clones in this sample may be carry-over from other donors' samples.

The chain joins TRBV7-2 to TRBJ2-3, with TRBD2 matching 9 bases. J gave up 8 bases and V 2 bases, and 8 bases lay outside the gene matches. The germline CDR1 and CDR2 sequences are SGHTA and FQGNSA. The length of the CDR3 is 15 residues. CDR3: CASSLLGLAGGTQYF. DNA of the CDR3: TGTGCCAGCAGCTTATTGGGACTAGCAGGGGGTACGCAGTATTTT.

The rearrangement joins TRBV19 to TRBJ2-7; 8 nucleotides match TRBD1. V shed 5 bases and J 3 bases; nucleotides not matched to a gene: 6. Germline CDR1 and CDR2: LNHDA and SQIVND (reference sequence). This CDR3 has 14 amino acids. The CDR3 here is CASSDGQGDYEQYF. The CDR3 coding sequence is TGTGCCAGTAGTGACGGACAGGGAGACTACGAGCAGTACTTC. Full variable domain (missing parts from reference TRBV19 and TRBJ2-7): DGGITQSPKYLFRKEGQNVTLSCEQNLNHDAMYWYRQDPGQGLRLIYYSQIVNDFQKGDIAEGYSVSREKKESFPLTVTSAQKNPTAFYLCASSDGQGDYEQYFGPGTRLTVT.

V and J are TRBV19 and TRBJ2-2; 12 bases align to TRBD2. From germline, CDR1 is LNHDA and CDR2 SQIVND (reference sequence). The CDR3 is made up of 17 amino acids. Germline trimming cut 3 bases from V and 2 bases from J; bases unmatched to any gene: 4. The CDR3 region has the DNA TGTGCCAGTAGTATGCCGGGACTAGCGGGTAACACCGGGGAGCTGTTTTTT. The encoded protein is CASSMPGLAGNTGELFF.

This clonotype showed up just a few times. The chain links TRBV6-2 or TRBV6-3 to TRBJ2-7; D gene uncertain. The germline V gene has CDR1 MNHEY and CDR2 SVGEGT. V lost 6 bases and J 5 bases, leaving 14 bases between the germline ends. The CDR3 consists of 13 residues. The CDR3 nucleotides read TGTGCCAGCAGAGTAACCGACATACACGAGCAGTACTTC. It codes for CASRVTDIHEQYF.

Here the CDR3 DNA reads TGTGCCAGCGGTCCAGGGGGACCCACAGATACGCAGTATTTT. Protein sequence: CASGPGGPTDTQYF. The chain combines TRBV5-6 with TRBJ2-3; 7 bases align to TRBD1. V lost 7 bases, J lost 2 bases, and 7 bases stayed unmatched. This CDR3 spans 14 amino acids. Germline V gene lookup returns CDR1 SGHDT and CDR2 YYEEEE. The whole variable domain, filled in from reference TRBV5-6 and TRBJ2-3, reads DAGVTQSPTHLIKTRGQQVTLRCSPKSGHDTVSWYQQALGQGPQFIFQYYEEEERQRGNFPDRFSGHQFPNYSSELNVNALLLGDSALYLCASGPGGPTDTQYFGPGTRLTVL.

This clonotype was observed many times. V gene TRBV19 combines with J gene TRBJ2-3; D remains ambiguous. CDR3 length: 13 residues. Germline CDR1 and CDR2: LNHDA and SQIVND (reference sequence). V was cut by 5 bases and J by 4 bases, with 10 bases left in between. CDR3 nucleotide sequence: TGTGCCAGTAGTCCTAATAGGGCAGATACGCAGTATTTT. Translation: CASSPNRADTQYF. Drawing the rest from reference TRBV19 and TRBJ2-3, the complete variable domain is DGGITQSPKYLFRKEGQNVTLSCEQNLNHDAMYWYRQDPGQGLRLIYYSQIVNDFQKGDIAEGYSVSREKKESFPLTVTSAQKNPTAFYLCASSPNRADTQYFGPGTRLTVL.

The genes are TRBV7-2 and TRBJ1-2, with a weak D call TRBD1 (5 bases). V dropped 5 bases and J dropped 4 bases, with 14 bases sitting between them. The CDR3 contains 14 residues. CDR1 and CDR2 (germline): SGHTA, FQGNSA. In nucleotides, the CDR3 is TGTGCCAGCAGCCGGACACTAACTATCTATGGCTACACCTTC. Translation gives CASSRTLTIYGYTF.

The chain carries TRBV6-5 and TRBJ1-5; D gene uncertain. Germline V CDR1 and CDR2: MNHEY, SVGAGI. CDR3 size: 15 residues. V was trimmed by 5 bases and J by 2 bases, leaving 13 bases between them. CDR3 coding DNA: TGTGCCAGCAGTCCCGGGGAGGTTGGCAATCAGCCCCAGCATTTT. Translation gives CASSPGEVGNQPQHF.

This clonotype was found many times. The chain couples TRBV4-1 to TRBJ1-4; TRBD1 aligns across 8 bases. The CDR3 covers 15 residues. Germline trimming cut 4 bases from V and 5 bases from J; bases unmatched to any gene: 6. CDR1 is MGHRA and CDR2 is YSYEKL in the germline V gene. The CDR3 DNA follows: TGCGCCAGCAGCCGGGCCGGGGACAGGAATGAAAAACTGTTTTTT. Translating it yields CASSRAGDRNEKLFF.

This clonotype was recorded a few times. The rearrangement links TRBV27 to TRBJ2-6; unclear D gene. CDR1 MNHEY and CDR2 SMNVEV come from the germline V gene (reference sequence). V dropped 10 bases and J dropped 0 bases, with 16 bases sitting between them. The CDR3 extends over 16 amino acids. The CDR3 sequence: CANPPSRYSGANVLTF. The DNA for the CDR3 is TGTGCCAACCCCCCCAGTCGCTACTCTGGGGCCAACGTCCTGACTTTC.

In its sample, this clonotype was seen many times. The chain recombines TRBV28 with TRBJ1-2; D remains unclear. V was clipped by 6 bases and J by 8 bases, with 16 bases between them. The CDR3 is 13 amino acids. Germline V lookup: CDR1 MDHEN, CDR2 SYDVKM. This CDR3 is CASRSRGGLGYTF. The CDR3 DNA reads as TGTGCCAGCAGGTCCCGTGGAGGTTTGGGCTACACCTTC.

CDR3: CATSVGTEVETQYF. Here the CDR3 DNA reads TGTGCCACCAGTGTCGGGACAGAAGTAGAGACCCAGTACTTC. V is TRBV24-1 and J is TRBJ2-5, with 7 bases matching TRBD1. The trim removed 5 bases at V and 4 bases at J, leaving 6 bases unmatched. This CDR3 spans 14 amino acids. CDR1 is KGHDR, CDR2 SFDVKD, per germline.

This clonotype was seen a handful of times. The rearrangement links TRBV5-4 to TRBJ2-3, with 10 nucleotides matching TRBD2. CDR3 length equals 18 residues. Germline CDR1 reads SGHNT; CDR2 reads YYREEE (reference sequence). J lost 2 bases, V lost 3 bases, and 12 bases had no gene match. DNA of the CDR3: TGTGCCAGCAGCTCGGTTAGCGGGGGGCGGAAAGACACAGATACGCAGTATTTT. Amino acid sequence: CASSSVSGGRKDTDTQYF.

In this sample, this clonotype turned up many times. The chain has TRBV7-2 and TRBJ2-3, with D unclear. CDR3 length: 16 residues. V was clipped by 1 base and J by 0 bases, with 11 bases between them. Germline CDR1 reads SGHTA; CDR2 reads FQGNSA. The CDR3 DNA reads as TGTGCCAGCAGCTTAGGAGCCGGATCTAGCACAGATACGCAGTATTTT. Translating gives CASSLGAGSSTDTQYF.

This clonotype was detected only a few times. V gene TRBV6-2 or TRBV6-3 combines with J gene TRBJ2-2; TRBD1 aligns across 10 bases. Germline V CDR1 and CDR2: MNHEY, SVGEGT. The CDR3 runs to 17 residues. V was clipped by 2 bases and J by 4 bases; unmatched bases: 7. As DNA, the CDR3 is TGTGCCAGCAGTTACGACCCCGGGACAGGGGCCACCGGGGAGCTGTTTTTT. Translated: CASSYDPGTGATGELFF.

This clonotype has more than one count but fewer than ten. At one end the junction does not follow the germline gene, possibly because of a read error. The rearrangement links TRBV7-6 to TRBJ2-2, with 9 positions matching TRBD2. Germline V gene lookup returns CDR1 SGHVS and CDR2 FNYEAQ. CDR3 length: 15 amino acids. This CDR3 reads CASSTGLAGTGELFF. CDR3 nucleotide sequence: TGTGCTAGCAGCACGGGACTAGCTGGCACCGGGGAGCTGTTTTTT.

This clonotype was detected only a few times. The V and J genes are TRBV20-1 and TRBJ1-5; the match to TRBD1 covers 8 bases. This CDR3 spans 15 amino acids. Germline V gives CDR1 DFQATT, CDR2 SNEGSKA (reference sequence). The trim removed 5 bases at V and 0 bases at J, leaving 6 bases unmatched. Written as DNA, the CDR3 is TGCAGTGCTCCACGACAGGGGTATAGCAATCAGCCCCAGCATTTT. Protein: CSAPRQGYSNQPQHF.

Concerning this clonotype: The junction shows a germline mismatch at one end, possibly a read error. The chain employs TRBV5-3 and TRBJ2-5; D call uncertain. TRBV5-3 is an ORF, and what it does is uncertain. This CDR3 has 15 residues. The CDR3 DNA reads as TGTGCCAGCAGCTTACAACAGAGGATAGGAGAGACCCAGTACTTC. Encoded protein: CASSLQQRIGETQYF.

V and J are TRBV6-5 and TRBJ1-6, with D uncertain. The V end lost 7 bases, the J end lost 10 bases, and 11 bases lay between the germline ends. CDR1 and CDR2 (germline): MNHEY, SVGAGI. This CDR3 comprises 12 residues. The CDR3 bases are TGTGCCAGCACCAGCGGGCGCTCACCCCTCCACTTT. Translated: CASTSGRSPLHF.

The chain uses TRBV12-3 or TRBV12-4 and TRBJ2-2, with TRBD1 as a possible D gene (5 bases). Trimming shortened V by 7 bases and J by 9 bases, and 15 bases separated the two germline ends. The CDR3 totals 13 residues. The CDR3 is CASTLTVIRELFF. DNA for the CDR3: TGTGCCAGCACGCTGACAGTTATTAGGGAGCTGTTTTTT.

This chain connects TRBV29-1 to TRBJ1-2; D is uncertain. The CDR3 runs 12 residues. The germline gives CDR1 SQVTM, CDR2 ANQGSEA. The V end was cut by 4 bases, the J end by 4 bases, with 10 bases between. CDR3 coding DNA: TGCAGCGTTGCACGACAAAGCTATGGCTACACCTTC. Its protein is CSVARQSYGYTF.